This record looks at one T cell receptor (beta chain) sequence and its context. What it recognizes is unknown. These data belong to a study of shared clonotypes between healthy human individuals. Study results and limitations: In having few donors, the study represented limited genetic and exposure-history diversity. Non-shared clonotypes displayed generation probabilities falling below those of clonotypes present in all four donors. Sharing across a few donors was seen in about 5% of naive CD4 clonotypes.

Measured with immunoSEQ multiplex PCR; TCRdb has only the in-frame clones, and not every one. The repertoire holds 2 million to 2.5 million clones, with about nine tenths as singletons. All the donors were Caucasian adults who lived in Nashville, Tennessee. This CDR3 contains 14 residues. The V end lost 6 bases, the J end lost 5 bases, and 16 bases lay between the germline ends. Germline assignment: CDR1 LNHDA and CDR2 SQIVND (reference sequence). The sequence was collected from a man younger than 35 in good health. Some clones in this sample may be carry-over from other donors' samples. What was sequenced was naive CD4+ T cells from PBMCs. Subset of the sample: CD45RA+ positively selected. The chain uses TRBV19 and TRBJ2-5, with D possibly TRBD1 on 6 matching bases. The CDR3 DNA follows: TGTGCCAGTAGGAAAACACAGGGTAGCGAGACCCAGTACTTC. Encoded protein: CASRKTQGSETQYF.